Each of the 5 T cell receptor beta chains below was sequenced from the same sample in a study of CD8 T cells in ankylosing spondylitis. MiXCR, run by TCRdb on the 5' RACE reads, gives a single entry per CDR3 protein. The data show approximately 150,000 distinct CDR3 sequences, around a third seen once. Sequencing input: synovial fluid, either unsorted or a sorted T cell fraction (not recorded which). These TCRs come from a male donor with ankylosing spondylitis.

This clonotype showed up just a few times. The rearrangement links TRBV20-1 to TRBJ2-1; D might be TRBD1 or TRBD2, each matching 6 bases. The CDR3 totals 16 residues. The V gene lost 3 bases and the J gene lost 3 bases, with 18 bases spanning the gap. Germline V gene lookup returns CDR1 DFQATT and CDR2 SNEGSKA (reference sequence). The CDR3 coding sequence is TGCAGTGCTAGTCCTCCCACAGGGAGGATCTACAATGAGCAGTTCTTC. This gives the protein CSASPPTGRIYNEQFF.

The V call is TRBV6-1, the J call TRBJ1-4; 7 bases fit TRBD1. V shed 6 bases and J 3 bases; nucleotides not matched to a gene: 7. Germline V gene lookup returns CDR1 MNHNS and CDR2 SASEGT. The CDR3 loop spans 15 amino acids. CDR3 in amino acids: CASSPSGGSNEKLFF. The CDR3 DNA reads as TGTGCCAGCAGCCCCTCAGGGGGTTCTAATGAAAAACTGTTTTTT.

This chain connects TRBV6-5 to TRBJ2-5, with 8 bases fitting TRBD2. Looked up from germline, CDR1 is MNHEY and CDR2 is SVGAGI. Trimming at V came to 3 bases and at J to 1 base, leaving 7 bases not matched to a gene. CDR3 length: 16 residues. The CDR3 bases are TGTGCCAGCAGTTATGGCGGACTAGCCAGCCAAGAGACCCAGTACTTC. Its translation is CASSYGGLASQETQYF.

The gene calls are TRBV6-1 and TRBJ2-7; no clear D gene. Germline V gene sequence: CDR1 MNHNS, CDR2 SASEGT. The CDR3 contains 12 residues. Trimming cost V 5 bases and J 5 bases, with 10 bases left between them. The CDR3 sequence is CASSRILDEQYF. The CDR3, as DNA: TGTGCCAGCAGTCGAATTTTGGACGAGCAGTACTTC.

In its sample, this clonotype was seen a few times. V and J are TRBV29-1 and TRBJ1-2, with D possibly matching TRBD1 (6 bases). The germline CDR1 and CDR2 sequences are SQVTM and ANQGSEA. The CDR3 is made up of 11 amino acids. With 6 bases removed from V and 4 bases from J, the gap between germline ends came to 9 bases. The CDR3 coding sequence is TGCAGCGTGGACAGTGCCTATGGCTACACCTTC. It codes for CSVDSAYGYTF.